These T cell receptor beta chains were read from a single sample in a study of T cells in Graves' hyperthyroidism and ophthalmopathy. TCRdb reprocessed the multiplex PCR reads via MiXCR and lists one record per CDR3 protein. The table shows hundreds of thousands of distinct CDR3 sequences, with about 45% occurring only once. The sequenced sample consisted of peripheral blood or thyroid tissue (not recorded which). These receptors all stem from a woman aged 18-29 years with Graves' hyperthyroidism. The CDR3 runs from the conserved cysteine through the conserved F or W. D genes are given only for firm matches. The size entry is marked missing in some rows and otherwise reads once, few, many or a size class.

>.|TRBV4-3|TRBJ1-1|.|13
CASSDLAHTEAFF
TGCGCCAGCAGCGATTTAGCCCACACTGAAGCTTTCTTT
>.|TRBV10-3|TRBJ1-5|.|16
CASSYSIAGGNQPQHF
TGTGCCAGCAGTTACTCGATCGCCGGGGGCAATCAGCCCCAGCATTTT
>.|TRBV7-9|TRBJ2-2|.|14
CASSARVEGGELLF
TGTGCCAGCAGCGCCCGGGTCGAAGGCGGGGAGCTGCTTTTT
>few|TRBV7-2|TRBJ2-5|TRBD2|16
CASSLYRSLAEETQYF
TGTGCCAGCAGCTTATACCGTAGTCTAGCGGAAGAGACCCAGTACTTC
>once|TRBV29-1|TRBJ2-5|TRBD2|15
CSVDSEAGVKETQYF
TGCAGCGTTGACTCGGAAGCGGGAGTGAAAGAGACCCAGTACTTC
>many|TRBV2|TRBJ2-5|TRBD2|14
CATAFSGGLETQYF
TGTGCCACTGCCTTCTCGGGAGGGCTAGAGACCCAGTACTTC
>many|TRBV7-2|TRBJ2-7|.|13
CASSLGVSYEQYF
TGTGCCAGCAGCTTAGGCGTCTCCTACGAGCAGTACTTC
>few|TRBV19|TRBJ2-7|.|14
CASSIRPGAYEQYF
TGTGCCAGTAGTATAAGGCCAGGGGCCTACGAGCAGTACTTC
>.|TRBV9|TRBJ2-2|.|14
CASSAPLVTGELFF
TGTGCCAGCAGCGCACCCCTGGTCACCGGGGAGCTGTTTTTT
>many|TRBV25-1|TRBJ1-2|.|14
CASSSRGVRYGYTF
TGTGCCAGCAGTTCACGGGGAGTTCGCTATGGCTACACCTTC
>.|TRBV5-1|TRBJ2-5|.|13
CASSLAERATQYF
TGCGCCAGCAGCTTGGCGGAGCGGGCCACCCAGTACTTC
>many|TRBV24-1|TRBJ2-5|TRBD1|15
CATSDPGQGSETQYF
TGTGCCACCAGTGACCCGGGACAGGGGAGCGAGACCCAGTACTTC
>.|TRBV10-3|TRBJ2-7|.|13
CAISESRDYEQYF
TGTGCCATCAGTGAGTCCAGGGACTACGAGCAGTACTTC
>few|TRBV9|TRBJ1-3|TRBD1|14
CASSVQGAGNTIYF
TGTGCCAGCAGCGTACAGGGGGCTGGAAACACCATATATTTT
>.|TRBV7-8|TRBJ1-4|TRBD1|17
CASSLRTGFGTNEKLFF
TGTGCCAGCAGCCTCAGGACAGGGTTTGGGACTAATGAAAAACTGTTTTTT
>.|TRBV9|TRBJ2-3|TRBD1|15
CASSPQGAITDTQYF
TGTGCCAGCAGCCCGCAGGGGGCTATCACAGATACGCAGTATTTT
>many|TRBV7-2|TRBJ2-2|.|15
CASSPDRANTGELFF
TGTGCCAGCAGCCCGGATCGGGCGAACACCGGGGAGCTGTTTTTT
>.|TRBV12-3/TRBV12-4|TRBJ2-5|TRBD2|14
CASRRLAGQETQYF
TGTGCCAGCAGGCGACTAGCGGGCCAAGAGACCCAGTACTTC
>.|TRBV5-5|TRBJ1-1|.|14
CASSQDKQGLYAFF
TGTGCCAGCAGCCAAGATAAACAGGGACTTTATGCTTTCTTT
>.|TRBV6-5|TRBJ2-2|.|12
CATWTHTGELFF
TGTGCCACCTGGACCCACACCGGGGAGCTGTTTTTT
>.|TRBV7-3|TRBJ2-2|TRBD1|16
CASSSPQGANTGELFF
TGTGCCAGCAGCTCACCACAGGGGGCGAACACCGGGGAGCTGTTTTTT
>.|TRBV7-9|TRBJ1-1|.|13
CASSQVRGGEAFF
TGTGCCAGCAGCCAAGTAAGGGGGGGTGAAGCTTTCTTT
>.|TRBV7-8|TRBJ1-5|.|16
CASSLIGTVNNQPQHF
TGTGCCAGCAGCTTGATTGGGACGGTGAACAATCAGCCCCAGCATTTT
>few|TRBV20-1|TRBJ2-5|TRBD2|14
CSVTGLAGQETQYF
TGCAGTGTCACGGGACTAGCGGGCCAAGAGACCCAGTACTTC
>.|TRBV2|TRBJ2-5|TRBD2|15
CASSEDSGGEETQYF
TGTGCCAGCAGTGAGGACAGCGGGGGTGAGGAGACCCAGTACTTC
>few|TRBV12-3/TRBV12-4|TRBJ1-3|.|13
CASSLGYGNTIYF
TGTGCCAGCAGTTTGGGGTATGGGAACACCATATATTTT
>.|TRBV19|TRBJ1-1|.|16
CASREARGRVNTEAFF
TGTGCCAGTAGAGAGGCCCGGGGGCGCGTGAACACTGAAGCTTTCTTT
>.|TRBV16|TRBJ1-1|.|14
CASSHSSRNSEAFF
TGTGCCAGCAGCCACTCCTCCAGGAACTCTGAAGCTTTCTTT
>.|TRBV19|TRBJ1-2|TRBD1|15
CASSRDREGNYGYTF
TGTGCCAGTAGCCGGGACAGGGAGGGTAACTATGGCTACACCTTC
>.|TRBV2|TRBJ2-7|.|15
CASSPPRAGTYEQYF
TGTGCCAGCTCACCCCCCAGGGCAGGGACCTACGAGCAGTACTTC
>few|TRBV19|TRBJ1-1|.|14
CASSGRDLNTEAFF
TGTGCCAGTTCTGGACGGGACCTGAACACTGAAGCTTTCTTT
>few|TRBV6-5|TRBJ2-7|.|14
CASSYAGRAYEQYF
TGTGCCAGCAGTTACGCGGGGCGCGCCTACGAGCAGTACTTC
>.|TRBV24-1|TRBJ2-6|.|17
CATSDLRGVPGANVLTF
TGTGCCACCAGTGATTTGCGTGGGGTCCCTGGGGCCAACGTCCTGACTTTC
>.|TRBV5-6|TRBJ1-1|TRBD1|16
CASSFPGTGANTEAFF
TGTGCCAGCAGCTTCCCCGGGACAGGGGCGAACACTGAAGCTTTCTTT
>few|TRBV7-2|TRBJ2-5|.|14
CASNRDVRQETQYF
TGTGCCAGCAACCGGGACGTACGACAAGAGACCCAGTACTTC